Listed below are T cell receptor beta chains from one sample, sequenced in a study of T cell repertoires in cytomegalovirus infection. TCRdb itself ran the reads through MiXCR, one entry per CDR3 protein. The repertoire consists of under 250,000 distinct CDR3 sequences, with about 7% occurring once and the leading ten covering about 6.5%. The sample consisted of PBMCs. The receptor set was obtained from a human donor in good health (CMV status not recorded). Some clones in this sample may be carry-over from other donors' samples. CDR3s include the opening cysteine and the closing phenylalanine or tryptophan. A D gene is named only where the DNA matches it firmly. Some rows have no size entry. The others give once, few or many, or a class for an expanded clone.

clone_size: many; d_call: NA; j_call: TRBJ1-1; v_call: TRBV6-2/TRBV6-3; cdr3_nt: TGTGCCAGCAGTTGGGGGAACACTGAAGCTTTCTTT; cdr3_aa: CASSWGNTEAFF
clone_size: many; d_call: NA; j_call: TRBJ1-5; v_call: TRBV28; cdr3_nt: TGTGCCAGCAGTTCTCGAGGTCAGCCCCAGCATTTT; cdr3_aa: CASSSRGQPQHF
clone_size: NA; d_call: TRBD1; j_call: TRBJ1-1; v_call: TRBV5-1; cdr3_nt: TGCGCCAGCAGCTTGGAGCCGCTCGGGGCAGGGGGCCACACTGAAGCTTTCTTT; cdr3_aa: CASSLEPLGAGGHTEAFF
clone_size: many; d_call: NA; j_call: TRBJ2-7; v_call: TRBV12-5; cdr3_nt: TGTGCTAGTGCTTACCAGGGGTCCGGAGGGTTTTGGGCCTACGAGCAGTACTTC; cdr3_aa: CASAYQGSGGFWAYEQYF
clone_size: many; d_call: NA; j_call: TRBJ1-1; v_call: TRBV15; cdr3_nt: TGTGCCACCAGCACCGAGGGGAACACTGAAGCTTTCTTT; cdr3_aa: CATSTEGNTEAFF
clone_size: many; d_call: NA; j_call: TRBJ1-5; v_call: TRBV20-1; cdr3_nt: TGCAGTGCTAGACCCGGGGAAGTCAATCAGCCCCAGCATTTT; cdr3_aa: CSARPGEVNQPQHF
clone_size: NA; d_call: TRBD1; j_call: TRBJ2-7; v_call: TRBV3-1; cdr3_nt: TGTGCCAGCCAGGGACAGGAAAGGACCTACGAGCAGTACTTC; cdr3_aa: CASQGQERTYEQYF
clone_size: many; d_call: NA; j_call: TRBJ1-1; v_call: TRBV14; cdr3_nt: TGTGCCAGCAGCCTCTCGGGAGGGAGTGGGACTGAAGCTTTCTTT; cdr3_aa: CASSLSGGSGTEAFF
clone_size: few; d_call: TRBD2; j_call: TRBJ2-7; v_call: TRBV29-1; cdr3_nt: TGCAGCGTTGGACTAGCGGGGCTCTACGAGCAGTACTTC; cdr3_aa: CSVGLAGLYEQYF
clone_size: many; d_call: NA; j_call: TRBJ2-3; v_call: TRBV6-2/TRBV6-3; cdr3_nt: TGTGCCAGCAGTTACGAGGGATCGGCGCAGTATTTT; cdr3_aa: CASSYEGSAQYF
clone_size: few; d_call: TRBD1; j_call: TRBJ1-4; v_call: TRBV28; cdr3_nt: TGTGCCAGCAGTTCGGGACAGCCGGGGGAAAAACTGTTTTTT; cdr3_aa: CASSSGQPGEKLFF
clone_size: many; d_call: TRBD1; j_call: TRBJ2-3; v_call: TRBV29-1; cdr3_nt: TGCAGCGGGGACAGTATGGATCAGGGAGATACGCAGTATTTT; cdr3_aa: CSGDSMDQGDTQYF
clone_size: many; d_call: TRBD2; j_call: TRBJ2-3; v_call: TRBV6-1; cdr3_nt: TGTGCCAGCAGTCGATACCTAGCGGGGGGCACAGATACGCAGTATTTT; cdr3_aa: CASSRYLAGGTDTQYF
clone_size: few; d_call: NA; j_call: TRBJ2-3; v_call: TRBV5-6; cdr3_nt: TGTGCCAGCAGTCTGGCAGGGGGGCACACAGATACGCAGTATTTT; cdr3_aa: CASSLAGGHTDTQYF
clone_size: few; d_call: NA; j_call: TRBJ2-3; v_call: TRBV5-5; cdr3_nt: TGTGCCAGCAGCGGGGGCGTTGGCAGGGGATCAGATACGCAGTATTTT; cdr3_aa: CASSGGVGRGSDTQYF
clone_size: many; d_call: NA; j_call: TRBJ1-2; v_call: TRBV4-1; cdr3_nt: TGCGCCAGCAGCTTAGAAAGGGGCGACTATGGCTACACCTTC; cdr3_aa: CASSLERGDYGYTF
clone_size: many; d_call: NA; j_call: TRBJ2-3; v_call: TRBV20-1; cdr3_nt: TGCAGTGCTTACTTCCCTCAGACGCAGTATTTT; cdr3_aa: CSAYFPQTQYF
clone_size: many; d_call: NA; j_call: TRBJ1-1; v_call: TRBV7-2; cdr3_nt: TGTGCCAGCAGCTCCCACAGGATGAACACTGAAGCTTTCTTT; cdr3_aa: CASSSHRMNTEAFF
clone_size: many; d_call: TRBD1; j_call: TRBJ2-7; v_call: TRBV5-6; cdr3_nt: TGTGCCAGCAGCTACCGGGACAGGGGGACCTACGAGCAGTACTTC; cdr3_aa: CASSYRDRGTYEQYF
clone_size: many; d_call: NA; j_call: TRBJ1-2; v_call: TRBV7-2; cdr3_nt: TGTGCCAGCAGCTTAGAGGGCAGGGACTATGTCTACACCTTC; cdr3_aa: CASSLEGRDYVYTF
clone_size: few; d_call: NA; j_call: TRBJ1-4; v_call: TRBV20-1; cdr3_nt: TGCAGTGCTAGAGATATGGCAGTACTTGAAAAACTGTTTTTT; cdr3_aa: CSARDMAVLEKLFF
clone_size: many; d_call: NA; j_call: TRBJ2-7; v_call: TRBV15; cdr3_nt: TGTGCCACCAGCAGACAAGCTTGGGGGGAGCAGTACTTC; cdr3_aa: CATSRQAWGEQYF
clone_size: many; d_call: NA; j_call: TRBJ2-5; v_call: TRBV2; cdr3_nt: TGTGCCAGCATCCAGAGGGGGAGTCAAGAGACCCAGTACTTC; cdr3_aa: CASIQRGSQETQYF
clone_size: many; d_call: NA; j_call: TRBJ1-6; v_call: TRBV7-8; cdr3_nt: TGTGCCAGCAGCTTAGAGGGAGGGACGGTTTTCTATAATTCACCCCTCCACTTT; cdr3_aa: CASSLEGGTVFYNSPLHF
clone_size: few; d_call: NA; j_call: TRBJ1-2; v_call: TRBV6-6; cdr3_nt: TGTGCCAGCAGAAGGGGGGAGAACTATGGCTACACCTTC; cdr3_aa: CASRRGENYGYTF
clone_size: NA; d_call: TRBD2; j_call: TRBJ2-7; v_call: TRBV20-1; cdr3_nt: TGCAGTGCTAGGCTAGCGGGGGGCTCCTACGAGCAGTACTTC; cdr3_aa: CSARLAGGSYEQYF
clone_size: many; d_call: TRBD2; j_call: TRBJ2-5; v_call: TRBV7-8; cdr3_nt: TGTGCCAGCAGCCCAGGAGTACTAGCGGGGGTCGCCCAAGAGACCCAGTACTTC; cdr3_aa: CASSPGVLAGVAQETQYF
clone_size: many; d_call: TRBD1; j_call: TRBJ1-1; v_call: TRBV6-2/TRBV6-3; cdr3_nt: TGTGCCAGCAGGATAACAGGGGGCGCCCACACTGAAGCTTTCTTT; cdr3_aa: CASRITGGAHTEAFF
clone_size: NA; d_call: NA; j_call: TRBJ1-1; v_call: TRBV30; cdr3_nt: TGTGCCTGGGGGCCGGGGGGGTTCGTCACTGAAGCTTTCTTT; cdr3_aa: CAWGPGGFVTEAFF
clone_size: many; d_call: NA; j_call: TRBJ2-1; v_call: TRBV10-3; cdr3_nt: TGTGCCATCACCGGGACCCCCAGCAATGAGCAGTTCTTC; cdr3_aa: CAITGTPSNEQFF
clone_size: few; d_call: NA; j_call: TRBJ2-4; v_call: TRBV29-1; cdr3_nt: TGCAGCGTTGAAGATGGTCCGGACATTCAGTACTTC; cdr3_aa: CSVEDGPDIQYF
clone_size: many; d_call: NA; j_call: TRBJ2-7; v_call: TRBV2; cdr3_nt: TGTGCCAGCAGGACAGTTTCCTACGAGCAGTACTTC; cdr3_aa: CASRTVSYEQYF
clone_size: many; d_call: NA; j_call: TRBJ1-1; v_call: TRBV27; cdr3_nt: TGTGCCAGCAGTCCCAGGGGTGGGTTGGGGAAGACTGAAGCTTTCTTT; cdr3_aa: CASSPRGGLGKTEAFF
clone_size: many; d_call: NA; j_call: TRBJ1-5; v_call: TRBV7-2; cdr3_nt: TGTGCCAGCAGCCCCGGCGGGCAGCCCCAGCATTTT; cdr3_aa: CASSPGGQPQHF
clone_size: few; d_call: TRBD2; j_call: TRBJ2-1; v_call: TRBV7-9; cdr3_nt: TGTGCCAGCAGCCCTAGCGGGGCGTGGGCCGATGAGCAGTTCTTC; cdr3_aa: CASSPSGAWADEQFF
clone_size: many; d_call: TRBD1; j_call: TRBJ1-5; v_call: TRBV7-9; cdr3_nt: TGTGCCAGCAGCTCGGACAGGGGGGGAAGTGAGCCCCAGCATTTT; cdr3_aa: CASSSDRGGSEPQHF
clone_size: many; d_call: NA; j_call: TRBJ2-5; v_call: TRBV20-1; cdr3_nt: TGCAGTGCTAGTCCGAAGACTAGCCAAGAGACCCAGTACTTC; cdr3_aa: CSASPKTSQETQYF
clone_size: few; d_call: NA; j_call: TRBJ2-5; v_call: TRBV11-2; cdr3_nt: TGTGCCAGCAGCTTCTGGGACGGTCAAGAGACCCAGTACTTC; cdr3_aa: CASSFWDGQETQYF
clone_size: NA; d_call: NA; j_call: TRBJ1-2; v_call: TRBV23-1; cdr3_nt: TGCGCCAGAATTCCACAGGACCCGAGAGGCTACACCTTC; cdr3_aa: CARIPQDPRGYTF